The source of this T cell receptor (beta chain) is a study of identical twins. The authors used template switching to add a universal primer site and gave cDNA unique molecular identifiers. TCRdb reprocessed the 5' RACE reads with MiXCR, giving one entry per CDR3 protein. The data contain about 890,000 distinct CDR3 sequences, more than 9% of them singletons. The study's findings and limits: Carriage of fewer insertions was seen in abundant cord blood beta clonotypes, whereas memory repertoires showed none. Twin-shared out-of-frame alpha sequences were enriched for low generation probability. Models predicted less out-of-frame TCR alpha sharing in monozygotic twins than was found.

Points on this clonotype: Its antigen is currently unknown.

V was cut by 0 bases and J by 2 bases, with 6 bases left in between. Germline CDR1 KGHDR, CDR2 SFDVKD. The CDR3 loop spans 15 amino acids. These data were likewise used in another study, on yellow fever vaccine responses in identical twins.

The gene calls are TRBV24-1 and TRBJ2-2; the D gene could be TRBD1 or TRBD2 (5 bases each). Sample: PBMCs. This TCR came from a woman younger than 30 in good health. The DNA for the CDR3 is TGTGCCACCAGTGATTTGGGGGACAACACCGGGGAGCTGTTTTTT. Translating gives CATSDLGDNTGELFF.